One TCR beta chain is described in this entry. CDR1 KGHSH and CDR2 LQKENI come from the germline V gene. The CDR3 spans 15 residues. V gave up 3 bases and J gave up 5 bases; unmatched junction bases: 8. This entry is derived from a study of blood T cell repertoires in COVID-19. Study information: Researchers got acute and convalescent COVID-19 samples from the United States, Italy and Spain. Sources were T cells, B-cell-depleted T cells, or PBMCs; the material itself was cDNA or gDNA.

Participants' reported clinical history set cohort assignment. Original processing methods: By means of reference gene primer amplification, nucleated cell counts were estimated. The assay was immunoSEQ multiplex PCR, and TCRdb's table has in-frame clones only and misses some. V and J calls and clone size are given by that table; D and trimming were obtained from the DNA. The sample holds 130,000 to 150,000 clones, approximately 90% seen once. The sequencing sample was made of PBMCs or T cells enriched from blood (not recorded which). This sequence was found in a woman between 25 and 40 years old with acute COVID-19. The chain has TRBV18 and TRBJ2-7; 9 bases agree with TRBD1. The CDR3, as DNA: TGTGCCAGCTCACCCCGGGACAGGGTAGGTGACGAGCAGTACTTC. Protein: CASSPRDRVGDEQYF.